The 32 T cell receptor beta chains reported below all come from one sample, sequenced in a study of blood T cell repertoires in COVID-19. Assay used: immunoSEQ multiplex PCR; TCRdb lists only in-frame clones, some missing. The table records approximately 200,000 clones, about 90% of them present only once. Sequenced sample: peripheral blood. These receptor sequences come from a woman aged 55-69 years with acute or convalescent COVID-19.

The chain employs TRBV7-2 and TRBJ2-1; no firm D call. The CDR3 consists of 13 residues. Germline-derived CDR1 and CDR2 are SGHTA and FQGNSA. The germline V and J ends were trimmed by 2 bases and 4 bases, with 6 bases remaining between them. CDR3 DNA: TGTGCCAGCAGCTTATCCGAGTACAATGAGCAGTTCTTC. This encodes CASSLSEYNEQFF.

The V gene is TRBV29-1, the J gene TRBJ2-1, with D perhaps matching TRBD1 (5 bases). The germline V gene encodes CDR1 SQVTM and CDR2 ANQGSEA. Trimming shortened V by 4 bases and J by 3 bases, and 7 bases separated the two germline ends. The CDR3 consists of 12 residues. Here the CDR3 DNA reads TGCAGCGTTGGACAGAACTACAATGAGCAGTTCTTC. Its translation is CSVGQNYNEQFF.

The chain couples TRBV7-2 to TRBJ1-2; TRBD1 aligns across 7 bases. CDR3 length equals 14 residues. The V gene's germline CDR1 is SGHTA and CDR2 FQGNSA. Trimming at V came to 5 bases and at J to 7 bases, leaving 10 bases not matched to a gene. CDR3 sequence: CASSERQGTAGYTF. The CDR3, as DNA: TGTGCCAGCAGCGAACGACAGGGAACTGCTGGCTACACCTTC. Full variable domain (remainder filled in from reference TRBV7-2 and TRBJ1-2): GAGVSQSPSNKVTEKGKDVELRCDPISGHTALYWYRQSLGQGLEFLIYFQGNSAPDKSGLPSDRFSAERTGGSVSTLTIQRTQQEDSAVYLCASSERQGTAGYTFGSGTRLTVV.

The chain recombines TRBV27 with TRBJ2-3, with 11 bases aligning to TRBD2. CDR1 is MNHEY and CDR2 is SMNVEV in the germline V gene (reference sequence). This CDR3 is 17 amino acids long. The V gene end was trimmed by 0 bases and the J gene end by 5 bases; junction bases not matched to a gene: 7. The CDR3 region has the DNA TGTGCCAGCAGTTTATCGGATAGCGGGGGGGCTCAAGATACGCAGTATTTT. This codes for CASSLSDSGGAQDTQYF.

The chain combines TRBV7-3 with TRBJ2-5; D perhaps matches TRBD2 (6 bases). V lost 2 bases, J lost 1 base, and 14 bases lay in between. The CDR3 sequence is 16 residues long. Germline values: CDR1 SGHTA, CDR2 FQGTGA. For the CDR3, the DNA is TGTGCCAGCAGCTTATTTCCTAGCGTGGGCCAAGAGACCCAGTACTTC. It translates to CASSLFPSVGQETQYF.

The chain combines TRBV7-2 with TRBJ2-7; 14 positions match TRBD2. The CDR3 is made up of 15 amino acids. V was clipped by 4 bases and J by 6 bases; unmatched bases: 5. Germline CDR1 SGHTA, CDR2 FQGNSA. The DNA for the CDR3 is TGTGCCAGCAGCTCTGGACTAGCGGGAGGAGGCGAGCAGTACTTC. Translating it yields CASSSGLAGGGEQYF. Full variable domain (remainder filled in from reference TRBV7-2 and TRBJ2-7): GAGVSQSPSNKVTEKGKDVELRCDPISGHTALYWYRQSLGQGLEFLIYFQGNSAPDKSGLPSDRFSAERTGGSVSTLTIQRTQQEDSAVYLCASSSGLAGGGEQYFGPGTRLTVT.

The V and J genes are TRBV10-3 and TRBJ1-5; D not resolved. The length of the CDR3 is 15 residues. The V end lost 0 bases, the J end lost 2 bases, and 8 bases lay between the germline ends. Germline V CDR1 and CDR2: ENHRY, SYGVKD. The CDR3 protein is CAISESPGGNQPQHF. The CDR3 DNA sequence: TGTGCCATCAGTGAGTCGCCAGGCGGCAATCAGCCCCAGCATTTT.

CDR3 sequence (DNA): TGTGCCAGCAGCGGACAGGGGGTCTTATACGAGCAGTACTTC. Encoded protein: CASSGQGVLYEQYF. V and J are TRBV2 and TRBJ2-7; 10 bases agree with TRBD1. The V gene's germline CDR1 is SNHLY and CDR2 FYNNEI. Losses at the gene ends were 6 bases for V and 4 bases for J; bases not matched to a gene: 6. There are 14 residues in the CDR3.

V is TRBV9 and J is TRBJ2-2, with 9 nucleotides matching TRBD1. V shed 3 bases, J shed 5 bases, and the junction held 8 bases outside the gene matches. This CDR3 comprises 16 residues. Germline V gene lookup returns CDR1 SGDLS and CDR2 YYNGEE. CDR3 protein: CASSDPRTGVTGELFF. For the CDR3, the DNA is TGTGCCAGCAGCGATCCGAGGACAGGGGTTACCGGGGAGCTGTTTTTT.

The J gene is TRBJ1-1, the V gene TRBV5-1; 9 positions match TRBD1. After removal of 0 bases from V and 5 bases from J, the junction contained 8 bases not matched to a gene. Germline-derived CDR1 and CDR2 are SGHRS and YFSETQ. This CDR3 contains 16 residues. CDR3 in amino acids: CASSLDLGQGFTEAFF. CDR3 in DNA: TGCGCCAGCAGCTTGGATTTGGGACAGGGATTTACTGAAGCTTTCTTT.

The CDR3 spells CATSRAPRQGWDTEAFF. DNA for the CDR3: TGTGCCACCAGCAGAGCCCCTAGACAGGGTTGGGACACTGAAGCTTTCTTT. The chain has TRBV15 and TRBJ1-1, with 7 nucleotides matching TRBD1. Germline trimming cut 1 base from V and 3 bases from J; bases unmatched to any gene: 11. CDR3 length: 17 amino acids. Per the germline V gene, CDR1 is LNHNV and CDR2 is YYDKDF (reference sequence).

The J gene is TRBJ1-5, the V gene TRBV19; 7 nucleotides match TRBD1. Losses at the gene ends were 6 bases for V and 2 bases for J; bases not matched to a gene: 4. Germline CDR1 LNHDA, CDR2 SQIVND (reference sequence). The CDR3 contains 14 residues. CDR3: CASSSTGGNQPQHF. The CDR3 DNA is TGTGCCAGTAGCTCTACAGGGGGCAATCAGCCCCAGCATTTT.

The chain couples TRBV4-3 to TRBJ2-1, with D perhaps matching TRBD2 (5 bases). The CDR3 runs to 17 residues. The germline V and J ends were trimmed by 0 bases and 1 base, with 13 bases remaining between them. Germline assignment: CDR1 LGHNA and CDR2 YSLEER. CDR3 nucleotide sequence: TGCGCCAGCAGCCAAGAGTTCGGCAGGACTTCCTACAATGAGCAGTTCTTC. It yields the protein CASSQEFGRTSYNEQFF.

This chain uses TRBV7-9 with TRBJ1-2; a weak D match, TRBD1 (6 bases). CDR1 SEHNR and CDR2 FQNEAQ come from the germline V gene (reference sequence). V lost 2 bases and J lost 7, with 14 bases in between. The CDR3 runs to 14 residues. Here the CDR3 reads CASSLSMEQGGYTF. Here the CDR3 DNA reads TGTGCCAGCAGCTTATCAATGGAACAGGGTGGCTACACCTTC.

V usage is TRBV6-5 and J usage is TRBJ2-1, with D hard to call. V lost 8 bases and J 0 bases, leaving 14 bases between the germline ends. CDR3 size: 15 residues. Germline CDR1 reads MNHEY; CDR2 reads SVGAGI. As DNA, the CDR3 is TGTGCCAGCTCTCGGAGCCCTAGCTCCTACAATGAGCAGTTCTTC. Translation gives CASSRSPSSYNEQFF.

The chain uses TRBV30 and TRBJ1-5; D is uncertain. This CDR3 spans 13 amino acids. V was cut by 1 base and J by 6 bases, with 10 bases left in between. Per the germline V gene, CDR1 is GTSNPN and CDR2 is SVGIG (reference sequence). CDR3 DNA sequence: TGTGCCTGGAGTGCGGGAGGGTTTCAGCCCCAGCATTTT. Translated, it gives CAWSAGGFQPQHF. Filled out from reference TRBV30 and TRBJ1-5, the complete variable domain reads SQTIHQWPATLVQPVGSPLSLECTVEGTSNPNLYWYRQAAGRGLQLLFYSVGIGQISSEVPQNLSASRPQDRQFILSSKKLLLSDSGFYLCAWSAGGFQPQHFGDGTRLSIL.

The chain uses TRBV28 and TRBJ2-3; 8 nucleotides line up with TRBD2. The CDR3 is 15 residues long. Germline values: CDR1 MDHEN, CDR2 SYDVKM. Losses at the gene ends were 8 bases for V and 6 bases for J; bases not matched to a gene: 13. CDR3 nucleotide sequence: TGTGCCAGCCATGGAGCGGGAGCCGGTAGGGATACGCAGTATTTT. Amino acids: CASHGAGAGRDTQYF.

This sequence joins TRBV18 and TRBJ1-2; D unclear. Trimming pared 2 bases from V and 0 bases from J, leaving 7 bases between. There are 14 residues in the CDR3. The germline CDR1 and CDR2 sequences are KGHSH and LQKENI. The CDR3 here is CASSPSTANYGYTF. CDR3 coding DNA: TGTGCCAGCTCACCATCTACAGCTAACTATGGCTACACCTTC.

The chain carries TRBV10-3 and TRBJ2-7; a possible D gene is TRBD1 (6 bases). Per the germline V gene, CDR1 is ENHRY and CDR2 is SYGVKD. V lost 3 bases to trimming and J lost 3 bases, with 15 bases between them. The CDR3 covers 15 residues. In DNA, the CDR3 is TGTGCCATCAGTGATCCGCCCGGGACACGCTACGAGCAGTACTTC. As protein: CAISDPPGTRYEQYF.

The chain carries TRBV7-2 and TRBJ2-4; D remains ambiguous. The V gene's germline CDR1 is SGHTA and CDR2 FQGNSA. Trimming removed 1 base from V and 7 bases from J, with 11 bases in between. The length of the CDR3 is 14 residues. Written as DNA, the CDR3 is TGTGCCAGCAGCTTAGAGGTCACTATGAACATTCAGTACTTC. Amino acid sequence: CASSLEVTMNIQYF.

V gene TRBV9 combines with J gene TRBJ2-1; 12 bases align to TRBD2. The CDR3 is made up of 17 amino acids. CDR1 is SGDLS, CDR2 YYNGEE, per germline. V gave up 0 bases and J gave up 8 bases; unmatched junction bases: 9. In DNA, the CDR3 is TGTGCCAGCAGCGTAGGAGCCTCTAGCGGGGGGGTTGATGAGCAGTTCTTC. Translating it yields CASSVGASSGGVDEQFF.

This clone has just a few counts. J is TRBJ2-7 and V is TRBV7-2; 10 nucleotides agree with TRBD1. The trim removed 7 bases at V and 2 bases at J, leaving 8 bases unmatched. The CDR3 sequence is 15 residues long. Germline V gene sequence: CDR1 SGHTA, CDR2 FQGNSA. This CDR3 is CASKLRGTGAYEQYF. The CDR3 nucleotides read TGTGCCAGCAAACTTAGAGGGACAGGGGCCTACGAGCAGTACTTC.

The CDR3 region is CATHRQAYRNYGYTF. The DNA for the CDR3 is TGTGCCACCCATCGACAGGCCTACCGAAACTATGGCTACACCTTC. The rearrangement uses TRBV28 and TRBJ1-2, with D perhaps TRBD1 (6 bases). Trimming cost V 10 bases and J 2 bases, with 20 bases left between them. The CDR3 totals 15 residues. Germline V CDR1 and CDR2: MDHEN, SYDVKM.

The rearrangement links TRBV4-2 to TRBJ1-1; 8 bases line up with TRBD1. V lost 1 base, J lost 7 bases, and 8 bases stayed unmatched. Germline-derived CDR1 and CDR2 are LGHNA and YNFKEQ. This CDR3 has 15 amino acids. For the CDR3, the DNA is TGTGCCAGCAGCCAAGTCGGGACAGGAAAGAATGAAGCTTTCTTT. It is translated as CASSQVGTGKNEAFF.

The chain combines TRBV2 with TRBJ2-7; maybe TRBD1 (5 bases). Trimming pared 4 bases from V and 5 bases from J, leaving 12 bases between. Looked up from germline, CDR1 is SNHLY and CDR2 is FYNNEI. CDR3 size: 13 residues. The CDR3 protein is CASSVRDGHEQYF. In nucleotides, the CDR3 is TGTGCCAGCAGTGTCAGGGATGGCCACGAGCAGTACTTC.

The chain links TRBV27 to TRBJ2-7; the match to TRBD1 covers 8 bases. The ends lost 3 bases at V and 3 bases at J; junction bases unmatched: 7. The CDR3 sequence is 15 residues long. Germline V gene lookup returns CDR1 MNHEY and CDR2 SMNVEV (reference sequence). The DNA of the CDR3 is TGTGCCAGCAGTTTTCAGGGGGCGCCCCACTACGAGCAGTACTTC. Protein: CASSFQGAPHYEQYF.

V usage is TRBV28 and J usage is TRBJ1-5; 9 bases match TRBD1. The CDR3 is 15 residues long. J was trimmed by 0 bases and V by 9 bases; bases with no gene match: 6. The V gene's germline CDR1 is MDHEN and CDR2 SYDVKM. CDR3 protein: CASRQGGDSNQPQHF. The CDR3 bases are TGTGCCAGTCGACAGGGGGGGGATAGCAATCAGCCCCAGCATTTT.

The chain links TRBV12-3 or TRBV12-4 to TRBJ2-7, with TRBD1 matching over 10 bases. This CDR3 region has 13 residues. The V gene end was trimmed by 5 bases and the J gene end by 12 bases; junction bases not matched to a gene: 10. The DNA of the CDR3 is TGTGCCAGCAGTGAGAGACAGGGGGCAGGGCCGTACTTC. It encodes CASSERQGAGPYF.

The chain employs TRBV4-1 and TRBJ1-1, with 8 bases identical to TRBD1. The V and J ends lost 4 bases and 4 bases, in that order; junction bases with no gene match: 11. This CDR3 spans 16 amino acids. Looked up from germline, CDR1 is MGHRA and CDR2 is YSYEKL. The CDR3 is CASSRRERQGTTEAFF. CDR3 DNA: TGCGCCAGCAGCCGCCGAGAAAGACAGGGGACCACTGAAGCTTTCTTT.

The chain carries TRBV19 and TRBJ2-2; 10 nucleotides align to TRBD1. Germline CDR1 and CDR2: LNHDA and SQIVND (reference sequence). J gave up 3 bases and V 3 bases, and 4 bases lay outside the gene matches. The CDR3 is 16 residues long. In DNA form, the CDR3 reads TGTGCCAGTAGTATGGGGACAGGGGCATACACCGGGGAGCTGTTTTTT. This gives the protein CASSMGTGAYTGELFF.

The V call is TRBV6-5, the J call TRBJ2-3; the D gene is possibly TRBD2 (5 bases). CDR1 and CDR2 (germline): MNHEY, SVGAGI. The CDR3 totals 14 residues. Trimming cost V 4 bases and J 0 bases, with 8 bases left between them. Here the CDR3 DNA reads TGTGCCAGCAGTTTTGGAGGTAGCACAGATACGCAGTATTTT. Translating gives CASSFGGSTDTQYF.

The V gene is TRBV6-5, the J gene TRBJ2-3; 11 bases fit TRBD2. Germline V gene sequence: CDR1 MNHEY, CDR2 SVGAGI. The CDR3 length is 15 residues. V lost 9 bases, J lost 6 bases, and 11 bases stayed unmatched. The DNA for the CDR3 is TGTGCCAGTTCCCTAGCGGGGGGATCAGCGGATACGCAGTATTTT. Translating gives CASSLAGGSADTQYF.